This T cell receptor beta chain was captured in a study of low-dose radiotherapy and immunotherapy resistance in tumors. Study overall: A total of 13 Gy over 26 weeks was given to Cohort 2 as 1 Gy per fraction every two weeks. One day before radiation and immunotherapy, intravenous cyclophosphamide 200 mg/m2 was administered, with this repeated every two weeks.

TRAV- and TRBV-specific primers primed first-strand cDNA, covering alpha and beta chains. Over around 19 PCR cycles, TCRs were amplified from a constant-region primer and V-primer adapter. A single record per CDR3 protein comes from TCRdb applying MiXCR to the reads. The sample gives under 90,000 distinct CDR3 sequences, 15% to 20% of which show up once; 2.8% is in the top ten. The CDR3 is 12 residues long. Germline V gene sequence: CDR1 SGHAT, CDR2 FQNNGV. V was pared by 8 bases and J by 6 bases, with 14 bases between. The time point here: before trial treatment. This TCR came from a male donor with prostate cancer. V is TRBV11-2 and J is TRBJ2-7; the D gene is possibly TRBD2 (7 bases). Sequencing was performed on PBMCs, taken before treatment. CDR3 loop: CASQGGGREQYF. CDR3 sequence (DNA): TGTGCCAGCCAAGGGGGGGGCCGCGAGCAGTACTTC.